A few counts support the clone carrying this T cell receptor beta chain. Antigen unknown. 5'RACE template switching produced TCR cDNA carrying a universal primer site and UMIs. TCRdb called the 5' RACE reads again in MiXCR, with one record for every CDR3 protein. The sample holds some 200,000 distinct CDR3 sequences, more than 9.5% seen once. These data are taken from a study of T cells after yellow fever vaccination. The ends were cut back, 0 bases at V and 6 bases at J, with 16 bases in the middle. The germline V gene has CDR1 SGHRS and CDR2 YFSETQ. This CDR3 comprises 16 residues. Study results and limitations: A limited proportion of clonotypes was detected within both the CD4 and CD8 compartments. Bulk-population clonotypes that are abundant could appear as contaminants in FACS-sorted repertoires. Once the booster was given, most primary-vaccination clones reappeared, at just over 95% for CD4 and roughly 91% for CD8.

Source: CD8+ T cells sorted from PBMCs, taken 15 days after the yellow fever booster vaccination. This sequence was found in a man between 18 and 29 years old who received the YFV17D yellow fever vaccine. V gene TRBV5-1 combines with J gene TRBJ2-1; D unclear. As DNA, the CDR3 is TGCGCCAGCAGCTTGGCCAACCGTACGGTCCTCAATGAGCAGTTCTTC. Amino acids: CASSLANRTVLNEQFF.